These 25 T cell receptor beta chains came from one sample sequenced in a study of shared clonotypes between healthy human individuals. The repertoire was sequenced with immunoSEQ multiplex PCR; TCRdb's copy has only in-frame clones and lacks some. This sample yields 1.4 million to 1.5 million clones, of which roughly 96% are seen a single time; roughly 1.2% belongs to the top ten. The sample taken for sequencing was naive CD4+ T cells sorted from blood. Subset specified: CD45RA+ positively selected. These receptor sequences come from a man aged 25 to 45 in good health.

The chain couples TRBV25-1 to TRBJ2-1; 8 bases line up with TRBD2. The CDR3 covers 15 residues. V lost 2 bases and J lost 9; bases outside the gene matches: 9. Germline values: CDR1 MGHDK, CDR2 SYGVNS. The CDR3 region is CASSEERSGRGEQFF. The CDR3 nucleotides read TGTGCCAGCAGTGAAGAGAGGAGCGGGAGAGGTGAGCAGTTCTTC.

This clone appeared once. J is TRBJ2-1 and V is TRBV12-2; TRBD2 reflects the table's D call only, with no check against the DNA. TRBV12-2 is a pseudogene locus. The CDR3 is 19 residues long. CDR3: CASRISQPGGREGHNEQFF. In nucleotides, the CDR3 is TGTGCAAGTCGCATATCACAACCCGGGGGGCGGGAGGGCCATAATGAGCAGTTCTTC.

This clone was recorded only once. The rearrangement links TRBV7-9 to TRBJ1-2, with D possibly being TRBD1 (6 bases). The CDR3 is 13 residues long. V lost 1 base and J 8 bases, leaving 11 bases between the germline ends. CDR1 is SEHNR and CDR2 is FQNEAQ in the germline V gene (reference sequence). The CDR3 sequence: CASSLDDRIGYTF. The CDR3 coding sequence is TGTGCCAGCAGCTTAGACGACAGGATCGGCTACACCTTC. The full variable domain, rest sourced from reference TRBV7-9 and TRBJ1-2, is DTGVSQNPRHKITKRGQNVTFRCDPISEHNRLYWYRQTLGQGPEFLTYFQNEAQLEKSRLLSDRFSAERPKGSFSTLEIQRTEQGDSAMYLCASSLDDRIGYTFGSGTRLTVV.

This rearrangement joins TRBV28 to TRBJ1-1; 7 nucleotides match TRBD1. The trim removed 2 bases at V and 11 bases at J, leaving 5 bases unmatched. There are 12 residues in the CDR3. Germline V gene data show CDR1 as MDHEN and CDR2 as SYDVKM. The CDR3 spells CASSLRQGAAFF. CDR3 DNA sequence: TGTGCCAGCAGTTTAAGACAGGGCGCGGCTTTCTTT.

V and J are TRBV11-3 and TRBJ2-5, with D tentatively TRBD1 (6 bases). V lost 3 bases, J lost 9 bases, and 17 bases lay in between. The CDR3 has 14 residues. The germline gives CDR1 SGHNT, CDR2 YENEEA. CDR3 amino acids: CASSLVQGSGAQYF. CDR3 nucleotides: TGTGCCAGCAGCTTGGTACAGGGTAGTGGCGCCCAGTACTTC.

The chain links TRBV5-8 to TRBJ1-5; 7 nucleotides agree with TRBD1. The J segment lost 3 bases and the V segment lost 9 bases, leaving 9 bases of the junction unmatched. Germline CDR1 is SGHTS and CDR2 is YDEGEE. The CDR3 sequence is 14 residues long. CDR3 protein: CATDPTGTNQPQHF. The CDR3 DNA reads as TGTGCCACCGACCCGACAGGGACCAATCAGCCCCAGCATTTT.

The V gene is TRBV19, the J gene TRBJ1-5; TRBD1 might be the D (5 bases). The germline CDR1 and CDR2 sequences are LNHDA and SQIVND (reference sequence). Trimming pared 3 bases from V and 3 bases from J, leaving 12 bases between. CDR3 size: 15 residues. The CDR3, as DNA: TGTGCCAGTAGTATTAGTGCAGGGCCCAATCAGCCCCAGCATTTT. Its translation: CASSISAGPNQPQHF.

The rearrangement joins TRBV6-5 to TRBJ2-1; 10 positions match TRBD2. The CDR3 consists of 15 residues. Per germline, CDR1 MNHEY and CDR2 SVGAGI. Trimming at V came to 5 bases and at J to 2 bases, leaving 3 bases not matched to a gene. This CDR3 reads CASSRTSGPYNEQFF. CDR3 in DNA: TGTGCCAGCAGTAGGACTAGCGGACCCTACAATGAGCAGTTCTTC.

The chain is built from TRBV4-1 and TRBJ2-1; 11 nucleotides align to TRBD2. CDR1 is MGHRA, CDR2 YSYEKL, per germline. CDR3 size: 17 residues. V lost 4 bases, J lost 7 bases, and 12 bases stayed unmatched. CDR3 residues: CASSLKTGTSGKNEQFF. The CDR3 region has the DNA TGCGCCAGCAGCCTAAAAACCGGGACTAGCGGAAAAAATGAGCAGTTCTTC.

The genes are TRBV5-1 and TRBJ2-2; perhaps TRBD2 as D (5 bases). Germline V gene sequence: CDR1 SGHRS, CDR2 YFSETQ. The V end was cut by 2 bases, the J end by 4 bases, with 9 bases between. The CDR3 contains 14 residues. The CDR3 nucleotides are TGCGCCAGCAGCTTCCGGGATTTCACCGGGGAGCTGTTTTTT. Translating it yields CASSFRDFTGELFF.

This clone was counted once. This chain links TRBV7-9 with TRBJ1-1; D perhaps matches TRBD1 (5 bases). Germline V gives CDR1 SEHNR, CDR2 FQNEAQ (reference sequence). This CDR3 has 17 residues. The ends were cut back, 4 bases at V and 2 bases at J, with 20 bases in the middle. The CDR3: CASSSTGSGRSNTEAFF. The DNA for the CDR3 is TGTGCCAGCAGCTCAACAGGCTCAGGGAGGAGTAACACTGAAGCTTTCTTT.

The chain joins TRBV5-3 to TRBJ2-7, with TRBD1 matching 10 bases. TRBV5-3 belongs to the ORF category, with a function that is uncertain. This CDR3 is 15 amino acids long. The V gene end was trimmed by 1 base and the J gene end by 5 bases; junction bases not matched to a gene: 6. This CDR3 is CARSLWDRGWHEQYF. The CDR3 nucleotides read TGTGCCAGAAGCTTGTGGGACAGGGGTTGGCACGAGCAGTACTTC.

The chain is built from TRBV27 and TRBJ2-7; 10 bases map to TRBD2. The CDR3 has 16 amino acids. The germline V gene encodes CDR1 MNHEY and CDR2 SMNVEV (reference sequence). Trimming removed 5 bases from V and 4 bases from J; junction bases left unmatched: 11. DNA of the CDR3: TGTGCCAGCAGTGTCAGATCAGCGGGAGGGTGGTACGAGCAGTACTTC. The encoded protein is CASSVRSAGGWYEQYF.

This chain joins TRBV7-2 and TRBJ2-7, with D perhaps TRBD1 (7 bases). CDR3 length: 19 amino acids. V lost 5 bases and J 3 bases, leaving 29 bases between the germline ends. Germline-derived CDR1 and CDR2 are SGHTA and FQGNSA. Written as DNA, the CDR3 is TGTGCCAGCAGCCTTAGGGCGTCAGGGGGGCAGGGGGGAATCTACGAGCAGTACTTC. This gives the protein CASSLRASGGQGGIYEQYF.

The J gene is TRBJ2-2, the V gene TRBV5-1; tentatively, D is TRBD1 (6 bases). Germline V gene lookup returns CDR1 SGHRS and CDR2 YFSETQ. This CDR3 region has 17 residues. Trimming shortened V by 0 bases and J by 1 base, and 13 bases separated the two germline ends. The CDR3 protein is CASSLDGIQGNTGELFF. The DNA of the CDR3 is TGCGCCAGCAGCTTGGATGGAATACAGGGGAACACCGGGGAGCTGTTTTTT.

The CDR3 here is CASSEGPGRFSAFF. DNA for the CDR3: TGTGCCAGCAGTGAAGGACCGGGCCGTTTCTCGGCTTTCTTT. The chain joins TRBV6-1 to TRBJ1-1; no firm D call. The CDR3 loop spans 14 amino acids. Germline V gene lookup returns CDR1 MNHNS and CDR2 SASEGT. Trimming took 1 base from V and 11 from J, leaving 17 bases between them.

The J gene is TRBJ1-2, the V gene TRBV19; TRBD1 aligns across 8 bases. Losses at the gene ends were 4 bases for V and 6 bases for J; bases not matched to a gene: 16. CDR3 length: 17 amino acids. The germline V gene has CDR1 LNHDA and CDR2 SQIVND (reference sequence). CDR3 amino acids: CASSTTGQGTYLHGYTF. As DNA, the CDR3 is TGTGCCAGTAGTACCACCGGACAGGGTACTTATCTGCATGGCTACACCTTC. Filled out from reference TRBV19 and TRBJ1-2, the complete variable domain reads DGGITQSPKYLFRKEGQNVTLSCEQNLNHDAMYWYRQDPGQGLRLIYYSQIVNDFQKGDIAEGYSVSREKKESFPLTVTSAQKNPTAFYLCASSTTGQGTYLHGYTFGSGTRLTVV.

The rearrangement joins TRBV29-1 to TRBJ2-2; D is unresolved. The V gene lost 4 bases and the J gene lost 6 bases, with 15 bases spanning the gap. The CDR3 is 14 amino acids. Germline loops: CDR1 SQVTM, CDR2 ANQGSEA. CDR3 loop: CSVVDTGLAGELFF. Here the CDR3 DNA reads TGCAGCGTTGTCGACACGGGTCTGGCCGGGGAGCTGTTTTTT.

The V gene is TRBV7-9, the J gene TRBJ1-1; D not certain. V shed 2 bases and J shed 0 bases, with 4 bases lying between them. The CDR3 is 13 amino acids. Germline CDR1 is SEHNR and CDR2 is FQNEAQ (reference sequence). CDR3 in amino acids: CASSLRMNTEAFF. DNA of the CDR3: TGTGCCAGCAGCTTACGGATGAACACTGAAGCTTTCTTT.

This chain links TRBV4-1 with TRBJ2-5; 7 bases are a match to TRBD2. The germline V gene has CDR1 MGHRA and CDR2 YSYEKL. The V segment lost 4 bases and the J segment 2 bases; nucleotides outside the gene matches: 10. This CDR3 contains 16 residues. The CDR3, as DNA: TGCGCCAGCAGCCCCACTACCTCGGGGGGACAAGAGACCCAGTACTTC. It yields the protein CASSPTTSGGQETQYF.

This sequence joins TRBV1 and TRBJ1-5; the table's D gene call, TRBD1, was not cross checked with the DNA. TRBV1 is annotated as a pseudogene. This CDR3 region has 19 residues. CDR3 DNA: TGCACCAGCAGCCAAGAGGGGGACAGGGGATTCATTAGCAATCAGCCCCAGCATTTT. Translating gives CTSSQEGDRGFISNQPQHF.

This clone was recorded only once. Other DNA variants within this sample encode the same CDR3. The V call is TRBV5-1, the J call TRBJ1-1; D possibly corresponds to TRBD1 (5 bases). This CDR3 has 14 residues. Germline V gene data show CDR1 as SGHRS and CDR2 as YFSETQ. Deletions cut 1 base from V and 0 bases from J, with 7 bases between. CDR3 region: CASSLQGMNTEAFF. The CDR3 nucleotides read TGCGCCAGCAGCTTGCAGGGTATGAACACTGAAGCTTTCTTT.

V is TRBV7-9 and J is TRBJ2-1, with D possibly TRBD1 on 6 matching bases. The CDR3 length is 18 residues. Germline-derived CDR1 and CDR2 are SEHNR and FQNEAQ (reference sequence). Trimming took off 6 bases at V and 0 bases at J, with 21 bases between the two ends. DNA for the CDR3: TGTGCCAGCAGGTTTACCATGGACGGGACAAGCTCCTACAATGAGCAGTTCTTC. It codes for CASRFTMDGTSSYNEQFF.

This sequence joins TRBV28 and TRBJ1-1; D not resolved. This CDR3 contains 13 residues. From germline, CDR1 is MDHEN and CDR2 SYDVKM. The germline V and J ends were trimmed by 3 bases and 6 bases, with 11 bases remaining between them. CDR3 sequence (DNA): TGTGCCAGCAGTTTTCGGCCCCACGCTGAAGCTTTCTTT. Encoded protein: CASSFRPHAEAFF.

This clone showed up just a few times. V usage is TRBV29-1 and J usage is TRBJ2-2; no reliable D call. The CDR3 is made up of 12 amino acids. Trimming removed 5 bases at V and 6 bases at J, with 10 bases between. CDR1 is SQVTM, CDR2 ANQGSEA, per germline. For the CDR3, the DNA is TGCAGCGTTAGGCCCACCTCCGGGGAGCTGTTTTTT. As protein: CSVRPTSGELFF.